One and the same sample provided the 15 T cell receptor beta chains below, sequenced in a study of CD8 T cells in Susac syndrome. RNA amounts of roughly 0.45 to 1 ug underwent reverse transcription with random hexamers. TCRdb redid the calling of the immunoSEQ multiplex PCR reads with MiXCR, one entry per CDR3 protein. The table has hundreds of thousands of distinct CDR3 sequences, less than 95% seen once. The sequenced material came from CD4+ T cells from PBMCs. The receptor source for this set is a human donor with Susac syndrome.

The V call is TRBV30, the J call TRBJ1-4; D unclear. This CDR3 spans 13 amino acids. The germline CDR1 and CDR2 sequences are GTSNPN and SVGIG (reference sequence). Trimming removed 2 bases from V and 6 bases from J, with 10 bases in between. This CDR3 is CAWSPHADEKLFF. The DNA for the CDR3 is TGTGCCTGGAGTCCCCACGCGGATGAAAAACTGTTTTTT.

The chain joins TRBV18 to TRBJ2-6, with D perhaps TRBD1 (5 bases). Germline V gives CDR1 KGHSH, CDR2 LQKENI. The V end was cut by 4 bases, the J end by 0 bases, with 10 bases between. The CDR3 is made up of 16 amino acids. The CDR3 reads CASSHPTASGANVLTF. Written as DNA, the CDR3 is TGTGCCAGCTCACACCCGACAGCCTCTGGGGCCAACGTCCTGACTTTC.

The genes are TRBV19 and TRBJ2-5; 7 positions match TRBD1. CDR1 LNHDA and CDR2 SQIVND come from the germline V gene (reference sequence). The CDR3 extends over 13 amino acids. Trimming cost V 5 bases and J 6 bases; bases outside gene matches: 6. Here the CDR3 DNA reads TGTGCCAGTAGTTATAGAAGGGGGCAGACCCAGTACTTC. It yields the protein CASSYRRGQTQYF.

The chain is built from TRBV19 and TRBJ1-1, with 9 nucleotides matching TRBD1. Trimming cost V 7 bases and J 5 bases; bases outside gene matches: 8. Germline CDR1 and CDR2: LNHDA and SQIVND (reference sequence). CDR3 size: 14 residues. The CDR3 bases are TGTGCCAGTACCACTCGGGGGACAGGGACTGAAGCTTTCTTT. This sequence encodes CASTTRGTGTEAFF.

The genes are TRBV6-2 or TRBV6-3 and TRBJ2-5; 8 bases are shared with TRBD1. The CDR3 has 18 residues. The ends lost 5 bases at V and 0 bases at J; junction bases unmatched: 14. Germline V CDR1 and CDR2: MNHEY, SVGEGT. The CDR3 protein is CASSPILPGTGYQETQYF. The CDR3 nucleotides read TGTGCCAGCAGTCCTATACTCCCCGGGACAGGATACCAAGAGACCCAGTACTTC.

The chain links TRBV29-1 to TRBJ2-7; D possibly uses TRBD1 or TRBD2 (5 bases each). This CDR3 has 14 amino acids. Germline CDR1 reads SQVTM; CDR2 reads ANQGSEA. V shed 7 bases and J shed 5 bases, with 21 bases lying between them. CDR3 nucleotides: TGCAGCGCAGAAACAGGAGGAAGTTTCGACGAGCAGTACTTC. Amino acids: CSAETGGSFDEQYF.

The rearrangement uses TRBV28 and TRBJ1-4; 7 nucleotides match TRBD1. This CDR3 is built from 14 residues. After removal of 5 bases from V and 8 bases from J, the junction contained 8 bases not matched to a gene. Germline V gives CDR1 MDHEN, CDR2 SYDVKM. CDR3 residues: CASSGTAGREKLFF. The CDR3 bases are TGTGCCAGCAGTGGGACAGCGGGCAGGGAAAAACTGTTTTTT.

A remark on this clonotype: A read error may account for a junction end that differs from germline. The chain couples TRBV7-7 to TRBJ2-5, with D possibly TRBD2 on 5 matching bases. There are 14 residues in the CDR3. The V gene's germline CDR1 is SSHAT and CDR2 FNYEAQ (reference sequence). CDR3 loop: CASSRDYEEKTQYF. The CDR3, as DNA: TGTGCTAGCAGCCGTGACTACGAGGAGAAGACCCAGTACTTC.

V and J are TRBV30 and TRBJ1-6; D might be TRBD1 (5 bases). The germline V gene has CDR1 GTSNPN and CDR2 SVGIG (reference sequence). Trimming cost V 2 bases and J 0 bases, with 11 bases left between them. The CDR3 is 16 residues long. CDR3 nucleotide sequence: TGTGCCTGGAGTTCAGGGCAAAGCTCCTATAATTCACCCCTCCACTTT. Translation: CAWSSGQSSYNSPLHF.

The chain has TRBV6-1 and TRBJ1-6; tentative D call: TRBD1 (5 bases). Germline V lookup: CDR1 MNHNS, CDR2 SASEGT. V lost 5 bases to trimming and J lost 4 bases, with 21 bases between them. The CDR3 runs to 18 residues. CDR3 in DNA: TGTGCCAGCAGTCAGCGGCCGCCTGGGACGGCTTATAATTCACCCCTCCACTTT. This encodes CASSQRPPGTAYNSPLHF.

V is TRBV6-1 and J is TRBJ1-1; D is unresolved. The CDR3 has 12 amino acids. Germline V gene data show CDR1 as MNHNS and CDR2 as SASEGT. Trimming took 6 bases from V and 2 from J, leaving 7 bases between them. The CDR3: CASRLVNTEAFF. The CDR3 nucleotides read TGTGCCAGCAGGCTAGTTAACACTGAAGCTTTCTTT.

This chain uses TRBV20-1 with TRBJ2-5; maybe TRBD1 (5 bases). The CDR3 loop spans 14 amino acids. Germline values: CDR1 DFQATT, CDR2 SNEGSKA (reference sequence). The V gene lost 5 bases and the J gene lost 1 base, with 14 bases spanning the gap. The CDR3 DNA reads as TGCAGTGCTTCTTCCCTGACAGTCCAAGAGACCCAGTACTTC. It translates to CSASSLTVQETQYF.

The chain carries TRBV15 and TRBJ2-1; the D gene is possibly TRBD2 (6 bases). The CDR3 has 14 amino acids. Trimming cost V 3 bases and J 2 bases, with 8 bases left between them. Germline assignment: CDR1 LNHNV and CDR2 YYDKDF (reference sequence). The CDR3 DNA is TGTGCCACCAGCAGGGGGGGTGCCTACAATGAGCAGTTCTTC. It encodes CATSRGGAYNEQFF.

This clonotype was recorded only once. The V gene is TRBV20-1, the J gene TRBJ2-3, with D possibly being TRBD1 or TRBD2 (5 bases each). There are 15 residues in the CDR3. With 3 bases removed from V and 5 bases from J, the gap between germline ends came to 18 bases. In germline, CDR1 is DFQATT, CDR2 SNEGSKA (reference sequence). Written as DNA, the CDR3 is TGCAGTGCTAGTAGTTTGGCAGGGAGAGAAGATACGCAGTATTTT. Residues: CSASSLAGREDTQYF.

V is TRBV24-1 and J is TRBJ2-2, with unresolved D. The ends were cut back, 5 bases at V and 6 bases at J, with 6 bases in the middle. The CDR3 consists of 12 residues. Germline V CDR1 and CDR2: KGHDR, SFDVKD. The CDR3 DNA is TGTGCCACCAGTGGATCCCCCGGGGAGCTGTTTTTT. It specifies CATSGSPGELFF.